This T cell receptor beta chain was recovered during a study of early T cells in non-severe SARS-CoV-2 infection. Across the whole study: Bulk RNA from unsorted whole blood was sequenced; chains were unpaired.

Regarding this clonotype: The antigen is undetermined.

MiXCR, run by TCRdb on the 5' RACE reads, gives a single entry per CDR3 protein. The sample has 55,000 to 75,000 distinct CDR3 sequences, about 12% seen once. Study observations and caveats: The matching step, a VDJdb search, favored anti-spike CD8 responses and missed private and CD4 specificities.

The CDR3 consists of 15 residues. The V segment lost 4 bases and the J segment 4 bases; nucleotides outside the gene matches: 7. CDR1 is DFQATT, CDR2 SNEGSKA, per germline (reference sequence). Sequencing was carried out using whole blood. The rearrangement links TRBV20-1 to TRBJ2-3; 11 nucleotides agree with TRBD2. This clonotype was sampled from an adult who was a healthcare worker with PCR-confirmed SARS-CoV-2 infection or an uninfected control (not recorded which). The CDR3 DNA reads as TGCAGTGCTACGACTAGCGGGGTCCGCCCAGATACGCAGTATTTT. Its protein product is CSATTSGVRPDTQYF.